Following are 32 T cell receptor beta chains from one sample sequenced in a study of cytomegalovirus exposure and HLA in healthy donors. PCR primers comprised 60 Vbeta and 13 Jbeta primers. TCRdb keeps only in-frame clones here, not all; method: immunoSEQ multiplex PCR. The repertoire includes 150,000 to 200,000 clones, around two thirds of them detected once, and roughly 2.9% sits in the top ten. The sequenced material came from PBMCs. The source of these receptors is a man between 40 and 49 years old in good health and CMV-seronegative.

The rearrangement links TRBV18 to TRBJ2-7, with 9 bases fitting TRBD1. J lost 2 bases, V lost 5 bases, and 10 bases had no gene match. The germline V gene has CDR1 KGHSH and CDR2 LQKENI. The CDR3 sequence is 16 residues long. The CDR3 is CASSWRTGEPAYEQYF. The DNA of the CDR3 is TGTGCCAGCTCATGGAGGACAGGGGAGCCGGCCTACGAGCAGTACTTC.

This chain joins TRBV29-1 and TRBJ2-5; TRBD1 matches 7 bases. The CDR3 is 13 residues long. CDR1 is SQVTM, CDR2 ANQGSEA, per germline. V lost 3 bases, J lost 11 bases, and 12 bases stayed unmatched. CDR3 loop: CSVDSGQLGEQYF. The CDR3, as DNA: TGCAGCGTTGACTCGGGACAGTTGGGGGAGCAGTACTTC.

CDR3 DNA: TGTGCCAGCAGCCGCAGGGTTATATGGTCACCCCTCCACTTT. This sequence encodes CASSRRVIWSPLHF. The chain couples TRBV7-8 to TRBJ1-6; TRBD1 might be the D (5 bases). The CDR3 covers 14 residues. The V gene's germline CDR1 is SGHVS and CDR2 FQNEAQ. V was trimmed by 5 bases and J by 10 bases, leaving 15 bases between them.

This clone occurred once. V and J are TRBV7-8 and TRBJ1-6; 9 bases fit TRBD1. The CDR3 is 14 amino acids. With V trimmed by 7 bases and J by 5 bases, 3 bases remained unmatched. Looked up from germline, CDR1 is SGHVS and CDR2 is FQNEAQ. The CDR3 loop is CASKRTGDNSPLHF. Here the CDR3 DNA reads TGTGCCAGCAAAAGGACAGGGGATAATTCACCCCTCCACTTT.

The CDR3 is CASSRTQDSGNTIYF. CDR3 nucleotide sequence: TGCGCCAGCAGCCGGACACAGGACTCTGGAAACACCATATATTTT. This chain connects TRBV4-3 to TRBJ1-3; maybe TRBD1 (5 bases). V was cut by 4 bases and J by 0 bases, with 10 bases left in between. The CDR3 is made up of 15 amino acids. CDR1 and CDR2 (germline): LGHNA, YSLEER.

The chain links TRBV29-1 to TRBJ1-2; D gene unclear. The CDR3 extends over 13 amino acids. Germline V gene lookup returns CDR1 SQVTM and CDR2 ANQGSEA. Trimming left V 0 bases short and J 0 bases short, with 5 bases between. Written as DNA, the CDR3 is TGCAGCGTTGAAGATCCCGCTAACTATGGCTACACCTTC. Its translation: CSVEDPANYGYTF.

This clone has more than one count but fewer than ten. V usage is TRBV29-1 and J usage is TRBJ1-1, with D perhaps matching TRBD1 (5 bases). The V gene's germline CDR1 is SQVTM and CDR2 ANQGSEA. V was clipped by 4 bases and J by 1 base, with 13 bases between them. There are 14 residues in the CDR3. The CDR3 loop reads CSVVGAGQNTEAFF. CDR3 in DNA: TGCAGCGTTGTAGGGGCAGGCCAGAACACTGAAGCTTTCTTT.

The CDR3 reads CASSFGTHSGNTIYF. The CDR3 DNA sequence: TGTGCCAGCAGTTTCGGGACACACTCTGGAAACACCATATATTTT. J is TRBJ1-3 and V is TRBV28; a weak D match, TRBD1 (6 bases). Germline V gene sequence: CDR1 MDHEN, CDR2 SYDVKM. There are 15 residues in the CDR3. Trimming cost V 3 bases and J 0 bases, with 9 bases left between them.

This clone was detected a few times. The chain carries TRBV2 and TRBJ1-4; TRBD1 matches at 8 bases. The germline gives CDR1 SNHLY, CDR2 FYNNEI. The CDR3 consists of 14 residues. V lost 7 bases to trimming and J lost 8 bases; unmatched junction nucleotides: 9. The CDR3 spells CASNGQGKAEKLFF. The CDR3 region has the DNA TGTGCCAGCAATGGACAGGGAAAGGCGGAAAAACTGTTTTTT.

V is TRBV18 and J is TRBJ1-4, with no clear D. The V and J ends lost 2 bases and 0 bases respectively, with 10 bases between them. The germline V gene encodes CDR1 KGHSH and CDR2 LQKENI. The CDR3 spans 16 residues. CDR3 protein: CASSPIPGATNEKLFF. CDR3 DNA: TGTGCCAGCTCACCAATTCCGGGAGCAACTAATGAAAAACTGTTTTTT.

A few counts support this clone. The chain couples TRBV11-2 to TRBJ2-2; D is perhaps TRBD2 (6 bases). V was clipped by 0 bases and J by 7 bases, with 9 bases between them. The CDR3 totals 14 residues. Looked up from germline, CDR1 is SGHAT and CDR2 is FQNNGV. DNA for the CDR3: TGTGCCAGCAGCTTAGAACTAGCCATCGGGGAGCTGTTTTTT. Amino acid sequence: CASSLELAIGELFF.

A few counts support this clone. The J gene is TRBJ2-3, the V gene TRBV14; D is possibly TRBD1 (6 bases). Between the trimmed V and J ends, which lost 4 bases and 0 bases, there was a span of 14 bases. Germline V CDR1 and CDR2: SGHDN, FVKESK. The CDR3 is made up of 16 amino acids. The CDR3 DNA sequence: TGTGCCAGCAGCCCAGGACAGAGATCTAGCACAGATACGCAGTATTTT. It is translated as CASSPGQRSSTDTQYF.

CDR3 protein: CASSGHGQETQYF. The CDR3 bases are TGTGCCAGCAGCGGACATGGACAAGAGACCCAGTACTTC. This chain links TRBV2 with TRBJ2-5, with D perhaps TRBD1 (5 bases). The CDR3 spans 13 residues. Germline-derived CDR1 and CDR2 are SNHLY and FYNNEI. V gave up 6 bases and J gave up 2 bases, with 10 bases separating them.

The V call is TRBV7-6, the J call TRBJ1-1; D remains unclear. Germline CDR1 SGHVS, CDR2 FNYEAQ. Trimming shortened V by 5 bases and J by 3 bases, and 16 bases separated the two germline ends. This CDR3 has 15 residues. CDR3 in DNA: TGTGCCAGCAGCGATCATCAGGTGCCGGACACTGAAGCTTTCTTT. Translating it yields CASSDHQVPDTEAFF.

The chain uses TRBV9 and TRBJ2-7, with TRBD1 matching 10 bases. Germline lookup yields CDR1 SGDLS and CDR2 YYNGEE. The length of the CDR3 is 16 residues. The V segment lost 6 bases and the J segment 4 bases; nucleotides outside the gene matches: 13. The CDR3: CASISNPTGGRYEQYF. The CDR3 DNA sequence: TGTGCCAGCATCTCAAACCCGACAGGGGGCCGGTACGAGCAGTACTTC.

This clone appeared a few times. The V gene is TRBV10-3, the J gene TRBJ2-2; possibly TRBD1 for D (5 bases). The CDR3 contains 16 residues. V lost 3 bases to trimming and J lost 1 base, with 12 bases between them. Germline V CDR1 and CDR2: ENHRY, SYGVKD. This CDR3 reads CAISEISGLNTGELFF. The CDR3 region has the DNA TGTGCCATCAGTGAAATCTCAGGGCTGAACACCGGGGAGCTGTTTTTT.

The CDR3: CASSPRGGSGTYNEQFF. CDR3 bases: TGTGCCAGCAGCCCTAGAGGAGGTAGCGGTACTTACAATGAGCAGTTCTTC. This chain connects TRBV7-2 to TRBJ2-1, with D possibly TRBD2 on 6 matching bases. Germline V gene lookup returns CDR1 SGHTA and CDR2 FQGNSA. The CDR3 totals 17 residues. Trimming took 5 bases from V and 4 from J, leaving 21 bases between them. The variable domain in full, with the rest retrieved from reference TRBV7-2 and TRBJ2-1, is GAGVSQSPSNKVTEKGKDVELRCDPISGHTALYWYRQSLGQGLEFLIYFQGNSAPDKSGLPSDRFSAERTGGSVSTLTIQRTQQEDSAVYLCASSPRGGSGTYNEQFFGPGTRLTVL.

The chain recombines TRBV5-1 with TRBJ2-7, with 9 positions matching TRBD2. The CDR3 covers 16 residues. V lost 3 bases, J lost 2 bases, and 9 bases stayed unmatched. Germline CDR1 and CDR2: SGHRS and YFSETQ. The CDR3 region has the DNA TGCGCCAGCAGCTCAAACGCGGGAGGGGTAACCTACGAGCAGTACTTC. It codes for CASSSNAGGVTYEQYF.

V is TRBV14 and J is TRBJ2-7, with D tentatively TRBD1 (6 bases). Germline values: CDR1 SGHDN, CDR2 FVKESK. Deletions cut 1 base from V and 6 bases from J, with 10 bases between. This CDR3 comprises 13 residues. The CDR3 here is CASSQGTGPEQYF. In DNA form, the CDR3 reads TGTGCCAGCAGCCAAGGTACAGGGCCCGAGCAGTACTTC.

CDR3 loop: CASSPAGFYEQYF. CDR3 nucleotides: TGTGCCAGCAGTCCGGCGGGGTTTTACGAGCAGTACTTC. This chain joins TRBV28 and TRBJ2-7; tentative D call: TRBD2 (6 bases). The V gene's germline CDR1 is MDHEN and CDR2 SYDVKM. With 5 bases removed from V and 4 bases from J, the gap between germline ends came to 12 bases. The CDR3 length is 13 residues.

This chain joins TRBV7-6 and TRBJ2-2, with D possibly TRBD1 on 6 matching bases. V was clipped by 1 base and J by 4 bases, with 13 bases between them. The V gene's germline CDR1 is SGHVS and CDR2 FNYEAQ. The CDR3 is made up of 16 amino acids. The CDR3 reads CASSLVQAGATGELFF. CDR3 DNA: TGTGCCAGCAGCTTAGTTCAGGCAGGGGCCACCGGGGAGCTGTTTTTT.

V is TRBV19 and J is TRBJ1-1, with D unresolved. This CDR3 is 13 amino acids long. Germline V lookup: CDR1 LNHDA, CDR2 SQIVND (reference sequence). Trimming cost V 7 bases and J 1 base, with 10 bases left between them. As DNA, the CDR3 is TGTGCCAGTACTTTAACAGCGAACACTGAAGCTTTCTTT. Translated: CASTLTANTEAFF.

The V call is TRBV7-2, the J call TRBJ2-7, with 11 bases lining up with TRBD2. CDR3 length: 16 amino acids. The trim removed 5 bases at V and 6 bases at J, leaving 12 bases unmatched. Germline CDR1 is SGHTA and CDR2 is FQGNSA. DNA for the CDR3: TGTGCCAGCAGCCCAACCCGGGCTAGCGGGAGGCTCGAGCAGTACTTC. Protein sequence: CASSPTRASGRLEQYF. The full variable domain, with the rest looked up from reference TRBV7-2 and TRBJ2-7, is GAGVSQSPSNKVTEKGKDVELRCDPISGHTALYWYRQSLGQGLEFLIYFQGNSAPDKSGLPSDRFSAERTGGSVSTLTIQRTQQEDSAVYLCASSPTRASGRLEQYFGPGTRLTVT.

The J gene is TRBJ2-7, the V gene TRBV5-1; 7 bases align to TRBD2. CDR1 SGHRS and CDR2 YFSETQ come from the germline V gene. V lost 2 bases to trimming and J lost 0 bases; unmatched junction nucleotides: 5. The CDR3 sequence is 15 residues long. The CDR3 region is CASSFSSGVSYEQYF. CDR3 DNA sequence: TGCGCCAGCAGCTTTTCCAGCGGGGTCTCCTACGAGCAGTACTTC.

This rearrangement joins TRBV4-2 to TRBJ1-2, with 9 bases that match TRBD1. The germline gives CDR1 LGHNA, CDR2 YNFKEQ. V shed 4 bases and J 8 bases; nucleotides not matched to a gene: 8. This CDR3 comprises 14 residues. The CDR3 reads CASSRVGTGKGYTF. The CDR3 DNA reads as TGTGCCAGCAGCCGAGTTGGGACAGGGAAAGGCTACACCTTC.

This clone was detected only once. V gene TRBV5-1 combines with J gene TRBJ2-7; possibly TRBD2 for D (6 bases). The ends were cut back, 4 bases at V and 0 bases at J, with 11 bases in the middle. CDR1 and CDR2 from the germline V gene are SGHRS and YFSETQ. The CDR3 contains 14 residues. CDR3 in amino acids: CASSRSGFSYEQYF. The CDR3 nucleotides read TGCGCCAGCAGCAGAAGCGGGTTCTCCTACGAGCAGTACTTC.

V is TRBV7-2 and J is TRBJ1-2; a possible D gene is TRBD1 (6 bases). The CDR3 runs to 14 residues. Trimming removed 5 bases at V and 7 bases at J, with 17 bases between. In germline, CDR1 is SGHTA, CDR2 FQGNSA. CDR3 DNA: TGTGCCAGCAGCGCAGACAGGCCCTTCCTTGGCTACACCTTC. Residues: CASSADRPFLGYTF.

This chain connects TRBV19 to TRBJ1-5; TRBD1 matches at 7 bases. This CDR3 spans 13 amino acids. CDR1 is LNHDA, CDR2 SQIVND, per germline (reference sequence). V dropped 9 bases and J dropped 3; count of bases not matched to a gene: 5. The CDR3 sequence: CASSGQTNQPQHF. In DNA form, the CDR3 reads TGTGCCAGCTCGGGACAGACCAATCAGCCCCAGCATTTT.

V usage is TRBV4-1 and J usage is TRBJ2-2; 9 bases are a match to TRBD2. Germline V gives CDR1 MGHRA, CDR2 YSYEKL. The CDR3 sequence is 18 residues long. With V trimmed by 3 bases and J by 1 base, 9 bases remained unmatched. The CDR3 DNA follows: TGCGCCAGCAGCCACCTGGGGGCGGGAGGGCTGAACACCGGGGAGCTGTTTTTT. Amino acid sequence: CASSHLGAGGLNTGELFF.

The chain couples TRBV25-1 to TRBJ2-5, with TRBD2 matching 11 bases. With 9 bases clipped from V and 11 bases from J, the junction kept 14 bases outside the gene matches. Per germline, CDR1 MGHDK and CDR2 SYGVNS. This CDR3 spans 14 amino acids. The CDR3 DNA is TGTGCCAGTAGCGTGGCTAGCGGGAGGAGAGAGCAGTACTTC. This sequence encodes CASSVASGRREQYF.

CDR3 sequence reads: CASSTRQGDSTDTQYF. DNA of the CDR3: TGTGCCAGCAGCACCAGACAGGGAGATAGCACAGATACGCAGTATTTT. The chain carries TRBV5-4 and TRBJ2-3, with 7 bases matching TRBD1. From germline, CDR1 is SGHNT and CDR2 YYREEE (reference sequence). The CDR3 spans 16 residues. V shed 4 bases, J shed 0 bases, and the junction held 8 bases outside the gene matches.

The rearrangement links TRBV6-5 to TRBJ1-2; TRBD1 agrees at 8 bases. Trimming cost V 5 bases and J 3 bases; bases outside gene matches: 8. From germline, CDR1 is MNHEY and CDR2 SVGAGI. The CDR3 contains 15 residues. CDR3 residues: CASSGPGQDYYGYTF. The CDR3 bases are TGTGCCAGCAGTGGACCGGGACAGGACTACTATGGCTACACCTTC.